The entry below describes one TCR beta chain. What it binds is unknown. Primers: 60 V beta forward and 13 J beta reverse. Clones were sequenced by immunoSEQ multiplex PCR, and TCRdb holds only the in-frame ones, with some missing. The sample gives about 50,000 clones, around 89% of which show up once; 5% to 6.5% is in the top ten. This entry belongs to a study of glioma-infiltrating T cells after dendritic cell vaccination. For the study at large: Patients had newly diagnosed or recurrent glioblastoma and received dendritic cell vaccines. Study conclusions and caveats: The cohort had few patients with full blood and tumor sets.

Time point noted: after dendritic cell vaccination, including at tumor progression/relapse. Germline CDR1 and CDR2: SGHKS and YYEKEE (reference sequence). Trimming took 5 bases from V and 3 from J; bases not matched to a gene: 5. CDR3 length: 14 amino acids. V is TRBV5-5 and J is TRBJ2-7; 10 bases are a match to TRBD2. The sequencing here drew on blood, taken after dendritic cell vaccination. This TCR was sampled from a human donor with glioblastoma. The CDR3 here is CASRSAGGSYEQYF. CDR3 bases: TGTGCCAGCAGATCAGCGGGAGGGAGCTACGAGCAGTACTTC.